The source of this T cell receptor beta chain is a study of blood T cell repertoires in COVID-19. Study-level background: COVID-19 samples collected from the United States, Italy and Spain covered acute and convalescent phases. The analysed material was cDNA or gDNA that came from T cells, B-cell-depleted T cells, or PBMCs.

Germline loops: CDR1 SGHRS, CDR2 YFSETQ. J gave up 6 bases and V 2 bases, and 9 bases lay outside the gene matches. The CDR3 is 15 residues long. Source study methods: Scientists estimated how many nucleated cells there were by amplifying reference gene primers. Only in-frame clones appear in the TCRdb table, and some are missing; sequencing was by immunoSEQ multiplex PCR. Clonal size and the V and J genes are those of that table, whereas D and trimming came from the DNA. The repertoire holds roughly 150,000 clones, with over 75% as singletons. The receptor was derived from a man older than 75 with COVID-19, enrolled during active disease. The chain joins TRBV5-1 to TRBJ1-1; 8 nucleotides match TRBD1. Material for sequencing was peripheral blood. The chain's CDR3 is CASSFVRGRVSEAFF. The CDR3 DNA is TGCGCCAGCAGCTTCGTCAGGGGGCGAGTTTCTGAAGCTTTCTTT.